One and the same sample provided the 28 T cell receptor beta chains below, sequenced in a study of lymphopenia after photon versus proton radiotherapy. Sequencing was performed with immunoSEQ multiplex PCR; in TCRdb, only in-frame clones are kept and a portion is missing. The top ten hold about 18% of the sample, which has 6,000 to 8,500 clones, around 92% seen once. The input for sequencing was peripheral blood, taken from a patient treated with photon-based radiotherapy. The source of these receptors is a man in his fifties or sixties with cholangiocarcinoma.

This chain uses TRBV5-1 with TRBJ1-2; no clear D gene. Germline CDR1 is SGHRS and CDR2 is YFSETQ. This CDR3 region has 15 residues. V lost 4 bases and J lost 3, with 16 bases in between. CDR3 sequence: CASSGVGVSDYGYTF. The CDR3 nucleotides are TGCGCCAGCAGCGGGGTTGGTGTTTCAGACTATGGCTACACCTTC.

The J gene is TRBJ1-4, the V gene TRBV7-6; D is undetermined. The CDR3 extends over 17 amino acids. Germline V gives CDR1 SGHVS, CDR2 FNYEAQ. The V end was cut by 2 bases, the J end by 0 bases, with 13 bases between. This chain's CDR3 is CASSLSPNSATNEKLFF. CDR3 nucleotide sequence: TGTGCCAGCAGCTTATCCCCTAACAGCGCAACTAATGAAAAACTGTTTTTT. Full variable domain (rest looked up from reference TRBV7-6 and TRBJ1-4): GAGVSQSPRYKVTKRGQDVALRCDPISGHVSLYWYRQALGQGPEFLTYFNYEAQQDKSGLPNDRFSAERPEGSISTLTIQRTEQRDSAMYRCASSLSPNSATNEKLFFGSGTQLSVL.

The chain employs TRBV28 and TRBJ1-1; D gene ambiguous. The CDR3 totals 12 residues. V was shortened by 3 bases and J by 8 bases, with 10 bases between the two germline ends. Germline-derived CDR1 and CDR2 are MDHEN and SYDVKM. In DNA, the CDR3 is TGTGCCAGCAGTTTGGGTTTCGGGGAAGCTTTCTTT. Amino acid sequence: CASSLGFGEAFF.

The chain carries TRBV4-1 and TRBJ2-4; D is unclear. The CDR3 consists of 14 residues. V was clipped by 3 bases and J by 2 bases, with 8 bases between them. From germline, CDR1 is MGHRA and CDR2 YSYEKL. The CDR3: CASSHLVTKNIQYF. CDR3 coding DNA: TGCGCCAGCAGCCATTTAGTAACCAAAAACATTCAGTACTTC.

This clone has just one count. The CDR3 DNA reads as TGTGCCAGCAGCTTAGAGTGGGAGGCCGATGAAAAACTGTTTTTT. It is translated as CASSLEWEADEKLFF. The V and J genes are TRBV7-9 and TRBJ1-4; D call uncertain. The CDR3 is 15 amino acids. Trimming took 1 base from V and 6 from J, leaving 12 bases between them. Germline CDR1 and CDR2: SEHNR and FQNEAQ (reference sequence).

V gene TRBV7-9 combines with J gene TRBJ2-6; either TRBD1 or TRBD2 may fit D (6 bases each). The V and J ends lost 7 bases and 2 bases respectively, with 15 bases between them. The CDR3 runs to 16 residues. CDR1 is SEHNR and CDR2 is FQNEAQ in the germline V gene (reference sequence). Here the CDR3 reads CASITSRGAGANVLTF. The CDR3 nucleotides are TGTGCCAGCATCACGTCGAGGGGGGCTGGGGCCAACGTCCTGACTTTC.

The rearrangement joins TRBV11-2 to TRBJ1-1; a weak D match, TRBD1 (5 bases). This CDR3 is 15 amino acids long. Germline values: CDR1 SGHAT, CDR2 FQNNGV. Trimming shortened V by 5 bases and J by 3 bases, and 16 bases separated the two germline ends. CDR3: CASSVGRQRYTEAFF. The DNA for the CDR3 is TGTGCCAGCAGCGTCGGCCGACAGAGATACACTGAAGCTTTCTTT.

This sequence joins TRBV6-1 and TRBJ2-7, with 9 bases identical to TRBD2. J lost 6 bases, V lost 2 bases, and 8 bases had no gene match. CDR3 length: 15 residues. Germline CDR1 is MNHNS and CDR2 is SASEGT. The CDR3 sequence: CASSETPGLAGEQYF. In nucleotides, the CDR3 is TGTGCCAGCAGTGAAACCCCGGGACTAGCAGGCGAGCAGTACTTC.

DNA for the CDR3: TGTGCCAGCAGCTTGGCAGGGATCCAAGAGACCCAGTACTTC. It specifies CASSLAGIQETQYF. The V gene is TRBV5-4, the J gene TRBJ2-5, with D possibly being TRBD1 (5 bases). The germline V gene has CDR1 SGHNT and CDR2 YYREEE (reference sequence). This CDR3 is built from 14 residues. Trimming pared 0 bases from V and 1 base from J, leaving 7 bases between.

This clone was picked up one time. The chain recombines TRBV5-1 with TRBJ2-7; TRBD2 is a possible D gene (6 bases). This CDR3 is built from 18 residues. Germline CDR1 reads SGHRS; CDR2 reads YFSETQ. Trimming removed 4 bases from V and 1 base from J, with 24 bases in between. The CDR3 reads CASSRRGWDFGISYEQYF. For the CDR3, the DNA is TGCGCCAGCAGCCGAAGAGGTTGGGACTTCGGGATATCCTACGAGCAGTACTTC.

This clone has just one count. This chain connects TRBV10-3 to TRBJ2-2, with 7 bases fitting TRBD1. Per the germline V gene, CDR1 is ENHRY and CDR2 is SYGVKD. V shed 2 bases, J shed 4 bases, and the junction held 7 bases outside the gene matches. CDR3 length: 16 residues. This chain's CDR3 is CAISEPGQDFTGELFF. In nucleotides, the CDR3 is TGTGCCATCAGTGAGCCCGGACAGGACTTCACCGGGGAGCTGTTTTTT.

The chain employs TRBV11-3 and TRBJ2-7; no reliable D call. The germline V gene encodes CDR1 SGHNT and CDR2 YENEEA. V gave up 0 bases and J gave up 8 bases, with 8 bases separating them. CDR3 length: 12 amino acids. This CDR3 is CASSLDSAKQYF. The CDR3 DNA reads TGTGCCAGCAGCTTAGACAGCGCAAAGCAGTACTTC.

CDR3 sequence (DNA): TGCGCCAGCAGTGGGGGCCACAGGGGAAGGAATTCACCCCTCCACTTT. This gives the protein CASSGGHRGRNSPLHF. This sequence joins TRBV10-2 and TRBJ1-6, with 7 nucleotides matching TRBD1. The CDR3 runs to 16 residues. Germline V gene sequence: CDR1 WSHSY, CDR2 SAAADI. With V trimmed by 4 bases and J by 7 bases, 10 bases remained unmatched.

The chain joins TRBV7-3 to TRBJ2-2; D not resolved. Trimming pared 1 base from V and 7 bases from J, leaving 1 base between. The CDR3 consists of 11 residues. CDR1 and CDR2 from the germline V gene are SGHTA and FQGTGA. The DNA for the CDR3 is TGTGCCAGCAGCTTAAACGGGGAGCTGTTTTTT. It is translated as CASSLNGELFF.

CDR3 coding DNA: TGTGCCAGCAGTTTTCGGTCGGGTGGCACTGAAGCTTTCTTT. This codes for CASSFRSGGTEAFF. The V call is TRBV28, the J call TRBJ1-1; unclear D gene. Germline CDR1 and CDR2: MDHEN and SYDVKM. CDR3 length: 14 residues. With 3 bases removed from V and 4 bases from J, the gap between germline ends came to 12 bases.

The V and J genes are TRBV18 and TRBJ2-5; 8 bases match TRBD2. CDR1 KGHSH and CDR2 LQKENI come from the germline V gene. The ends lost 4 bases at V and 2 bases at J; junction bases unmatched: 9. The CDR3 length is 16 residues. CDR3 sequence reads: CASSRGTSNIQETQYF. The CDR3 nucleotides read TGTGCCAGCTCACGGGGGACTAGTAACATACAAGAGACCCAGTACTTC.

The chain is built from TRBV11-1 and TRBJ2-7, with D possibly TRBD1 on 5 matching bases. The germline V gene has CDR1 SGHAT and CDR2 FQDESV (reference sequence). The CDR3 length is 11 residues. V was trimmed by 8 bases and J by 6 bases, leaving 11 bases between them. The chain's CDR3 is CASLPGFEQYF. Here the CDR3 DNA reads TGTGCCAGCTTACCAGGGTTCGAGCAGTACTTC. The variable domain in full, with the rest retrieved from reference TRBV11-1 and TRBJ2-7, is EAEVAQSPRYKITEKSQAVAFWCDPISGHATLYWYRQILGQGPELLVQFQDESVVDDSQLPKDRFSAERLKGVDSTLKIQPAELGDSAMYLCASLPGFEQYFGPGTRLTVT.

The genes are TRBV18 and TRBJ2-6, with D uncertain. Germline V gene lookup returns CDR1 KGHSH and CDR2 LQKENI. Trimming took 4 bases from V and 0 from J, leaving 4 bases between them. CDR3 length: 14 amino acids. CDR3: CASSQDSGANVLTF. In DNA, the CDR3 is TGTGCCAGCTCACAGGACTCTGGGGCCAACGTCCTGACTTTC.

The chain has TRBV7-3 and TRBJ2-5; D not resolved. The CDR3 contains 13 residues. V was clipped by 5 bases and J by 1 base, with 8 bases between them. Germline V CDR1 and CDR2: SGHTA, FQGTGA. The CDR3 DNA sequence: TGTGCCAGCAGCGCCACAGTCCAAGAGACCCAGTACTTC. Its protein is CASSATVQETQYF.

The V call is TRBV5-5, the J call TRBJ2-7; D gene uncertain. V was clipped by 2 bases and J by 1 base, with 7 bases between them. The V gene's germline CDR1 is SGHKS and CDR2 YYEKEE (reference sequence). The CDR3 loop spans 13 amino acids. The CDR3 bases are TGTGCCAGCAGCTTCCCGGGTTCCTACGAGCAGTACTTC. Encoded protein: CASSFPGSYEQYF.

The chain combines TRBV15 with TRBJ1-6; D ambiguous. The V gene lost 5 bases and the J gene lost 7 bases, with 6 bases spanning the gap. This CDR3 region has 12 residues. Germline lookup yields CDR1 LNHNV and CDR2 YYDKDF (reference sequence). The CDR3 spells CATSWENSPLHF. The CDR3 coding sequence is TGTGCCACCAGCTGGGAAAATTCACCCCTCCACTTT.

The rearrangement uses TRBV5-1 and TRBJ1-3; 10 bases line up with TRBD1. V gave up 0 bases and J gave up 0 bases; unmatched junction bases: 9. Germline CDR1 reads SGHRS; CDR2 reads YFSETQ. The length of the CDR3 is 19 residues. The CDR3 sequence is CASSLGGTGDFFSGNTIYF. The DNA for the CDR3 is TGCGCCAGCAGCTTGGGAGGGACAGGGGATTTCTTCTCTGGAAACACCATATATTTT.

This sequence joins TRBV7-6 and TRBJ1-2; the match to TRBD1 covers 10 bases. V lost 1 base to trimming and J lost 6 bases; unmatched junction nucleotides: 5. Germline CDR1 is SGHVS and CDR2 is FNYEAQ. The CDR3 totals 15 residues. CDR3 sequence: CASSLEETGGDGYTF. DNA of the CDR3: TGTGCCAGCAGCTTAGAGGAGACAGGGGGCGATGGCTACACCTTC.

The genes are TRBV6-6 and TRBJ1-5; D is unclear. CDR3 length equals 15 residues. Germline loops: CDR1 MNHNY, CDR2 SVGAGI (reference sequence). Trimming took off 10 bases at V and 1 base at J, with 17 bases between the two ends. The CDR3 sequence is CATRPPGSSNQPQHF. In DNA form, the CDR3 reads TGTGCCACCAGGCCTCCCGGGAGCAGCAATCAGCCCCAGCATTTT.

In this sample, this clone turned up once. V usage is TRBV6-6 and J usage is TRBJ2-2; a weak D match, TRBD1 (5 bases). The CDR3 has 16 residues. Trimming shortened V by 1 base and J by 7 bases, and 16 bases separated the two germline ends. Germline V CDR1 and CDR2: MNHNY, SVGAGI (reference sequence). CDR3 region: CASSYFRQIRGGELFF. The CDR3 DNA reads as TGTGCCAGCAGTTACTTTCGACAGATTCGAGGCGGGGAGCTGTTTTTT.

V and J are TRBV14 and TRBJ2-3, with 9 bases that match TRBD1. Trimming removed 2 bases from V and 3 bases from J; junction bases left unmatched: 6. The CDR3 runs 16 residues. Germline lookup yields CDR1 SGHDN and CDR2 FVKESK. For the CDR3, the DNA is TGTGCCAGCAGCCAAAGAATGGGACAGGGTACAGATACGCAGTATTTT. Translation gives CASSQRMGQGTDTQYF. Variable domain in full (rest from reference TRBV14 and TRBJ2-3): EAGVTQFPSHSVIEKGQTVTLRCDPISGHDNLYWYRRVMGKEIKFLLHFVKESKQDESGMPNNRFLAERTGGTYSTLKVQPAELEDSGVYFCASSQRMGQGTDTQYFGPGTRLTVL.

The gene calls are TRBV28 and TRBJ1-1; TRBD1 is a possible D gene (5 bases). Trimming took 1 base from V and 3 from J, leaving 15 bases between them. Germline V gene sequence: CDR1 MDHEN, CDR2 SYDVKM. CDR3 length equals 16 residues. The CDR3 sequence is CASSLFNGGGYTEAFF. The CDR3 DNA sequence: TGTGCCAGCAGTTTATTTAACGGCGGGGGTTACACTGAAGCTTTCTTT.

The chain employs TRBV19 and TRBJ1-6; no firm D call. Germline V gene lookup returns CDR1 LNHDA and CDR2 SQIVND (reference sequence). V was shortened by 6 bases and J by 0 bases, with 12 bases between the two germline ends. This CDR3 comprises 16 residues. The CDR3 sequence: CASRRDDSSYNSPLHF. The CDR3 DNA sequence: TGTGCCAGTAGACGGGATGATAGCTCCTATAATTCACCCCTCCACTTT.